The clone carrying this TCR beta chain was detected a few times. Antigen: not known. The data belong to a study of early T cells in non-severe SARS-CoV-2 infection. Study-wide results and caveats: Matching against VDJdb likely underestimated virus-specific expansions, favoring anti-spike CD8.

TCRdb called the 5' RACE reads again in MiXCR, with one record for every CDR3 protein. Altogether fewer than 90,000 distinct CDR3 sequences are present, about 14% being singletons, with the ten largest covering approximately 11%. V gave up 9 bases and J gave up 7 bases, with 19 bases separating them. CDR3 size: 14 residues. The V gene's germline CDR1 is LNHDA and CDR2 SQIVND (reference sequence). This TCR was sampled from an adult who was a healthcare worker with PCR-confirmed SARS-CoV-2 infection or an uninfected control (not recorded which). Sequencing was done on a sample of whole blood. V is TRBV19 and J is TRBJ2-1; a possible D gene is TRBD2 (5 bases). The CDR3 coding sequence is TGTGCCAGCCGCCGAGAGGGCTATGGAAATGAGCAGTTCTTC. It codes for CASRREGYGNEQFF.